In this sample, the clone carrying this TCR beta chain turned up a few times. What it binds is unknown. The germline gives CDR1 MDHEN, CDR2 SYDVKM. This CDR3 has 13 residues. V shed 6 bases and J 7 bases; nucleotides not matched to a gene: 7. The sample originates from a study of identical twins. Each donor was a healthy Caucasian. Via MiXCR, TCRdb re-called the 5' RACE reads, giving one row per CDR3 protein. Of approximately 690,000 distinct CDR3 sequences in the sample, roughly 6% were seen once. The study, taken as a whole, reports: Twins' surplus sharing was weaker for beta out-of-frame sequences. Invariant MAIT and iNKT cells may have partly biased zero-insertion analyses.

This chain uses TRBV28 with TRBJ1-2; the match to TRBD1 covers 8 bases. Sequenced sample: naive T cells sorted from blood. This clonotype was obtained from a man between 18 and 35 years old in good health. CDR3 DNA sequence: TGTGCCAGCAGATCCGGGACAGGCTCTGGCTACACCTTC. Protein sequence: CASRSGTGSGYTF.